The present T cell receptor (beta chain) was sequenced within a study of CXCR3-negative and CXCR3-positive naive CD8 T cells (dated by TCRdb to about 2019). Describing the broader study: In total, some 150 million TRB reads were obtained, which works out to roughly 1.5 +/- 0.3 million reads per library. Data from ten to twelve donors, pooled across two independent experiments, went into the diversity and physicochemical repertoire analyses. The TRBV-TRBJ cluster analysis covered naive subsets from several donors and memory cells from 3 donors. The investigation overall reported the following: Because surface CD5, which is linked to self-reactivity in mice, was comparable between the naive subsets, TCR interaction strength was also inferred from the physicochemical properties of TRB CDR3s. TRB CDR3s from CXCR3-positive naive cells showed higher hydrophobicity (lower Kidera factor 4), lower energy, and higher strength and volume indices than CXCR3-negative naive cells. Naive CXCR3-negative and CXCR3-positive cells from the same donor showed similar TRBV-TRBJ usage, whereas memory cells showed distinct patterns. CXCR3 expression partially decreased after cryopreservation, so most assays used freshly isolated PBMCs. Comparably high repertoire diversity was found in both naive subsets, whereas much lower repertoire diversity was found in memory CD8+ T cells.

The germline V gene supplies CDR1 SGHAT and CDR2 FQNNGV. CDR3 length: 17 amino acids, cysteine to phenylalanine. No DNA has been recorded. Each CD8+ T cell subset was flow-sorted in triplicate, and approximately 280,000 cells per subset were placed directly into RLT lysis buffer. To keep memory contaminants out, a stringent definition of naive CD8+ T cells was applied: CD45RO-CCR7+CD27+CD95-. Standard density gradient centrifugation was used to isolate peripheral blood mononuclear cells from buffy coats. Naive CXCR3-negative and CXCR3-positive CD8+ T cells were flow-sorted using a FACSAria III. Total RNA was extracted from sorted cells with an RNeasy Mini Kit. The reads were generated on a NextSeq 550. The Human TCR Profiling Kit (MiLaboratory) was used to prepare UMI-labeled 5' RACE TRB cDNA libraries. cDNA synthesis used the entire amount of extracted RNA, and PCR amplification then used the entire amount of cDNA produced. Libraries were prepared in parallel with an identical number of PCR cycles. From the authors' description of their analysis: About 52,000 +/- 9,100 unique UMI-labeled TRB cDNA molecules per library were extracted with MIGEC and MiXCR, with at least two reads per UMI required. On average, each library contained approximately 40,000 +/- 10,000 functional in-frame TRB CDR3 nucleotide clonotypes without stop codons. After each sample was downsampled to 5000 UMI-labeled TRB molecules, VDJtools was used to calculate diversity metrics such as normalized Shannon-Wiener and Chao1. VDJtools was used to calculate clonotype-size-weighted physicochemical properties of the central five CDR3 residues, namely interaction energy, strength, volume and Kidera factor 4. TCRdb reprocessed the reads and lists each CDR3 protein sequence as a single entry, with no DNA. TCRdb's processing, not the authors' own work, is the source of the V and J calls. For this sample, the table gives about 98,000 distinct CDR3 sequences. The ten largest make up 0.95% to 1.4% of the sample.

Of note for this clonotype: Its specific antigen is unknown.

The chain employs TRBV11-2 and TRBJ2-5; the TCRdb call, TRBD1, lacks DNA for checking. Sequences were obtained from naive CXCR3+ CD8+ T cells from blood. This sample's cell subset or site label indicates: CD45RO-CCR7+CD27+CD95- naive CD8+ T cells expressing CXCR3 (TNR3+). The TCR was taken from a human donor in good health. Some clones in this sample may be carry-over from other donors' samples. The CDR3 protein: CASSPDRDASRQETQYF.